This TCR beta chain was recorded in a study of cytomegalovirus exposure and HLA in healthy donors. Germline CDR1 reads MNHEY; CDR2 reads SMNVEV (reference sequence). Trimming removed 5 bases from V and 8 bases from J; junction bases left unmatched: 6. The CDR3 consists of 13 residues. The data were produced by immunoSEQ multiplex PCR, yet TCRdb's version contains in-frame clones alone and is incomplete. Among around 190,000 clones listed, roughly 77% were seen once. Overall study results and limits: Three of the chains that were CMV-associated were confirmed in vitro to be specific for CMV antigens.

Separate from the approximately 730-subject first cohort, the 120-subject validation cohort was the one that the donors belonged to. Turning to this clone: The antigen remains undetermined.

V is TRBV27 and J is TRBJ1-2; 9 bases map to TRBD1. The specimen was PBMCs. This sequence was found in a woman in her 30s in good health and CMV-seronegative. The CDR3 region is CASSLQGAGGYTF. CDR3 bases: TGTGCCAGCAGTCTACAGGGGGCCGGGGGCTACACCTTC.